A single sample gave rise to the 15 T cell receptor beta chains below, sequenced in a study of blood T cell repertoires in COVID-19 (dated by TCRdb to the early 2020s). The library came from the immunoSEQ multiplex PCR assay. TCRdb holds this immuneACCESS table with in-frame rearrangements only. Some clones are missing; in checked studies, unresolved V genes explain under half, and the rest has no known cause. The sample data list approximately 50,000 clones, and about 88% of these were observed just once. The ten largest clones capture approximately 4% of the sample. Sequencing was carried out using peripheral blood. Receptors originate from a human donor in a cohort sampled during active COVID-19.

The rearrangement joins TRBV19 to TRBJ2-7, with 9 bases matching TRBD1. The CDR3 is made up of 15 amino acids. The J segment lost 6 bases and the V segment lost 1 base, leaving 7 bases of the junction unmatched. In germline, CDR1 is LNHDA, CDR2 SQIVND (reference sequence). The CDR3 sequence is CASSIGTGAVTEQYF. The CDR3 nucleotides read TGTGCCAGTAGTATAGGGACAGGGGCAGTCACCGAGCAGTACTTC.

The rearrangement uses TRBV6-4 and TRBJ2-3; weak D call: TRBD2 (6 bases). V was trimmed by 0 bases and J by 4 bases, leaving 8 bases between them. CDR3 size: 14 residues. Per the germline V gene, CDR1 is MRHNA and CDR2 is SNTAGT. The CDR3 DNA reads TGTGCCAGCAGTGACTCGCGGGACCCAGATACGCAGTATTTT. This codes for CASSDSRDPDTQYF.

This clone was recorded only once. The chain combines TRBV28 with TRBJ1-6, with 10 bases lining up with TRBD1. Trimming removed 6 bases from V and 10 bases from J; junction bases left unmatched: 9. The CDR3 is 15 amino acids. From germline, CDR1 is MDHEN and CDR2 SYDVKM. CDR3 residues: CASREWGQGRSPLHF. Written as DNA, the CDR3 is TGTGCCAGCAGAGAGTGGGGACAGGGGAGGTCACCCCTCCACTTT.

V is TRBV28 and J is TRBJ1-5, with D hard to call. Germline values: CDR1 MDHEN, CDR2 SYDVKM. There are 12 residues in the CDR3. V was shortened by 6 bases and J by 5 bases, with 8 bases between the two germline ends. This CDR3 is CASSPHHQPQHF. In DNA, the CDR3 is TGTGCCAGCAGCCCACACCATCAGCCCCAGCATTTT.

This chain uses TRBV18 with TRBJ2-7; 10 positions agree with TRBD2. CDR3 length: 15 residues. The germline CDR1 and CDR2 sequences are KGHSH and LQKENI. After removal of 3 bases from V and 3 bases from J, the junction contained 5 bases not matched to a gene. The CDR3 region is CASSPRTSGIYEQYV. In nucleotides, the CDR3 is TGTGCCAGCTCACCGAGGACTAGCGGAATCTACGAGCAGTACGTC.

This chain joins TRBV7-8 and TRBJ1-2, with unresolved D. The CDR3 contains 14 residues. Trimming took 5 bases from V and 4 from J, leaving 14 bases between them. The V gene's germline CDR1 is SGHVS and CDR2 FQNEAQ. The CDR3 DNA reads as TGTGCCAGCAGCCCGGGGTTAGGCCCCTATGGCTACACCTTC. Its protein is CASSPGLGPYGYTF.

V is TRBV11-3 and J is TRBJ1-4, with 7 bases aligning to TRBD1. This CDR3 comprises 17 residues. V gave up 4 bases and J gave up 4 bases; unmatched junction bases: 12. The germline CDR1 and CDR2 sequences are SGHNT and YENEEA. The CDR3 DNA reads TGTGCCAGCAGCTCTTGGGAGAGGGGACAGATTAATGAAAAACTGTTTTTT. Amino acids: CASSSWERGQINEKLFF.

This rearrangement joins TRBV19 to TRBJ2-2, with a weak D call TRBD1 (7 bases). Germline V lookup: CDR1 LNHDA, CDR2 SQIVND (reference sequence). V was cut by 4 bases and J by 2 bases, with 11 bases left in between. The CDR3 spans 15 residues. CDR3 amino acids: CASSRRDSNTGELFF. CDR3 DNA: TGTGCCAGTAGTAGGCGGGACAGTAACACCGGGGAGCTGTTTTTT.

The chain is built from TRBV28 and TRBJ1-6, with a possible D match to TRBD1 (5 bases). V lost 3 bases, J lost 8 bases, and 14 bases lay in between. This CDR3 has 15 residues. Germline CDR1 is MDHEN and CDR2 is SYDVKM. DNA for the CDR3: TGTGCCAGCAGTTTGGCAGGGATCCCCCATTCACCCCTCCACTTT. The encoded protein is CASSLAGIPHSPLHF.

This clone occurred once. The V gene is TRBV19, the J gene TRBJ2-1; TRBD2 matches 7 bases. The CDR3 totals 14 residues. In germline, CDR1 is LNHDA, CDR2 SQIVND (reference sequence). The V segment lost 8 bases and the J segment 5 bases; nucleotides outside the gene matches: 9. The CDR3 loop reads CASSPTSRHNEQFF. CDR3 nucleotides: TGTGCCAGTTCCCCGACTAGCAGACACAATGAGCAGTTCTTC.

The genes are TRBV6-5 and TRBJ1-3, with D possibly matching TRBD1 (5 bases). This CDR3 comprises 14 residues. With 2 bases removed from V and 9 bases from J, the gap between germline ends came to 14 bases. Germline loops: CDR1 MNHEY, CDR2 SVGAGI. The CDR3 nucleotides are TGTGCCAGCAGTTACGACAGTTCTCGAGCCACCATATATTTT. Protein: CASSYDSSRATIYF.

This clone was found once. The V gene is TRBV3-1 (or the pseudogene TRBV3-2), the J gene TRBJ1-6; D is unclear. Trimming cost V 7 bases and J 0 bases, with 10 bases left between them. The CDR3 has 15 amino acids. CDR1 is LGHDT and CDR2 is YNNKEL in the germline V gene (reference sequence). DNA for the CDR3: TGTGCCAGCAACCACGGGGTCTCCTATAATTCACCCCTCCACTTT. Amino acid sequence: CASNHGVSYNSPLHF.

V is TRBV10-2 and J is TRBJ2-5; 7 nucleotides agree with TRBD2. The V and J ends lost 2 bases and 2 bases, in that order; junction bases with no gene match: 2. Germline CDR1 reads WSHSY; CDR2 reads SAAADI. This CDR3 spans 14 amino acids. CDR3 protein: CASSELAAQETQYF. CDR3 coding DNA: TGCGCCAGCAGTGAGCTAGCGGCACAAGAGACCCAGTACTTC.

This sequence joins TRBV11-2 and TRBJ2-3; D perhaps matches TRBD2 (5 bases). The germline gives CDR1 SGHAT, CDR2 FQNNGV. This CDR3 is built from 12 residues. V lost 4 bases to trimming and J lost 5 bases, with 7 bases between them. The CDR3 sequence is CASSSAGDTQYF. In DNA form, the CDR3 reads TGTGCCAGCAGCTCGGCGGGAGATACGCAGTATTTT.

Of note for this clone: Different DNA sequences within this sample yield the same CDR3. This rearrangement joins TRBV15 to TRBJ2-7; TRBD2 aligns across 7 bases. The germline V gene has CDR1 LNHNV and CDR2 YYDKDF (reference sequence). The V and J ends lost 3 bases and 2 bases, in that order; junction bases with no gene match: 7. The CDR3 covers 15 residues. The CDR3 is CATSRAASGAYEQYV. The CDR3 DNA follows: TGTGCCACCAGCAGGGCTGCTAGCGGAGCCTACGAGCAGTACGTC.